This entry features one T cell receptor beta chain sequence. The antigen remains undetermined. The protocol was immunoSEQ multiplex PCR, while the TCRdb copy is restricted to in-frame clones and leaves out a portion. The repertoire holds 70,000 to 90,000 clones, with 70% to 90% as singletons. The sample originates from a study of T cell responses to AZD1222 COVID-19 vaccine. V gave up 1 base and J gave up 4 bases, with 13 bases separating them. Germline-derived CDR1 and CDR2 are MNHNS and SASEGT. The CDR3 loop spans 15 amino acids. Study-wide results and caveats: Reportedly, close to half of spike-specific TCRs are directed against unmutated variant regions.

Sample: peripheral blood, taken 28 days after the second AZD1222 dose. The TCR originated in an adult who received the AZD1222 COVID-19 vaccine. The rearrangement uses TRBV6-1 and TRBJ1-1; unclear D gene. CDR3 amino acids: CASSEEGDWGTEAFF. CDR3 nucleotide sequence: TGTGCCAGCAGTGAAGAGGGTGACTGGGGCACTGAAGCTTTCTTT.